The source of this T cell receptor (beta chain) is a study of cytomegalovirus exposure and HLA in healthy donors. Germline loops: CDR1 LGHNA, CDR2 YSLEER. J was trimmed by 4 bases and V by 0 bases; bases with no gene match: 8. The CDR3 is 16 residues long. PCR involved 60 Vbeta and 13 Jbeta primers. The repertoire was sequenced with immunoSEQ multiplex PCR; TCRdb's copy has only in-frame clones and lacks some. The table records fewer than 250,000 clones, 81% of them present only once. This clonotype was sampled from a man aged 40-49 years in good health and CMV-seropositive. The sample comprised PBMCs. The chain employs TRBV4-3 and TRBJ1-2, with 7 bases that match TRBD1. CDR3 bases: TGCGCCAGCAGCCAAGATTTAACAGGGGCTGGCTATGGCTACACCTTC. The encoded protein is CASSQDLTGAGYGYTF.